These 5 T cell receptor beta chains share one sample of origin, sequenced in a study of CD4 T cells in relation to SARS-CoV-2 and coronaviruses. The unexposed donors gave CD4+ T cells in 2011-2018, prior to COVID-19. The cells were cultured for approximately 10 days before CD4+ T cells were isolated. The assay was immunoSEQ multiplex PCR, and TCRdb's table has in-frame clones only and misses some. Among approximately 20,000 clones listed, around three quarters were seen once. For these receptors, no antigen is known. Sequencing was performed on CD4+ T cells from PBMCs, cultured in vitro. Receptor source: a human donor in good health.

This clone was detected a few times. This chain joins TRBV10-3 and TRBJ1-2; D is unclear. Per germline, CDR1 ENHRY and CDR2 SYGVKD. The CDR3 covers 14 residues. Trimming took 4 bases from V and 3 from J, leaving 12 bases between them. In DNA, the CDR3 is TGTGCCATCAGTGGGACCGGGATGGACTATGGCTACACCTTC. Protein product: CAISGTGMDYGYTF.

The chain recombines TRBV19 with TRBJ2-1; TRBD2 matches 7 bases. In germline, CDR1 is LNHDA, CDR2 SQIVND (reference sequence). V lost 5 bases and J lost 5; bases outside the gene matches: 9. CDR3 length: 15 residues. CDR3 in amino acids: CASSAFAGVNNEQFF. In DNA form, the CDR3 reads TGTGCCAGTAGTGCCTTTGCGGGAGTGAACAATGAGCAGTTCTTC.

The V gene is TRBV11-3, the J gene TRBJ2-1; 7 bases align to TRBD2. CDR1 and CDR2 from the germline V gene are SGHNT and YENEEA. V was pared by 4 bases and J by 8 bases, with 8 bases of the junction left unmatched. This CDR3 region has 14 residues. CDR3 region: CASSYGTIDYEQFF. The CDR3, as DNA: TGTGCCAGCAGCTATGGGACTATCGACTATGAGCAGTTCTTC.

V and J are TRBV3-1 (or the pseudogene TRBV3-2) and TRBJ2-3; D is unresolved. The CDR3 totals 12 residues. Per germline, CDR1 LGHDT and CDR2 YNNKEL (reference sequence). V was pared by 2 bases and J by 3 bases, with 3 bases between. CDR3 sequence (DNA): TGTGCCAGCAGCCAATTAACAGATACGCAGTATTTT. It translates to CASSQLTDTQYF.

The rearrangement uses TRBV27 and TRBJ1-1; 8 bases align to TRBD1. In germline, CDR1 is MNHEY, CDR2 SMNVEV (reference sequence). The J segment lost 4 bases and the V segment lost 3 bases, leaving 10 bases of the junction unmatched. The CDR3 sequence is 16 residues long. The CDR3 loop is CASSFTAGGRGTEAFF. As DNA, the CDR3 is TGTGCCAGCAGTTTTACGGCAGGGGGCCGGGGCACTGAAGCTTTCTTT.